These 24 T cell receptor beta chains share one sample of origin, sequenced in a study of cytomegalovirus exposure and HLA in healthy donors (dated by TCRdb to about 2017). The library came from the immunoSEQ multiplex PCR assay. A mixture of 60 forward primers for TCR Vbeta segments and 13 reverse primers for TCR Jbeta segments was used in the multiplex PCR. The clones in this table, taken by TCRdb from immuneACCESS, are in-frame only. Not every clone is retained; where verified, under half of the shortfall comes from an unresolved V gene, and the cause of the rest is unknown. The sample profile shows under 140,000 clones; more than 70% of them were found once. About 2.9% of the sample rests with the top ten. The sequenced sample consisted of PBMCs. These TCRs come from a woman aged 55-75 years in good health and CMV-seropositive.

The genes are TRBV7-6 and TRBJ1-1; 10 nucleotides agree with TRBD1. Germline CDR1 and CDR2: SGHVS and FNYEAQ. J lost 2 bases, V lost 2 bases, and 2 bases had no gene match. The CDR3 has 15 residues. The CDR3 spells CASSLRDRGNTEAFF. The CDR3 DNA is TGTGCCAGCAGCTTACGGGACAGGGGAAACACTGAAGCTTTCTTT.

Comment on this clone: The sample carries other DNA sequences with the same CDR3. The rearrangement uses TRBV2 and TRBJ1-1; 7 bases align to TRBD1. Germline V gene sequence: CDR1 SNHLY, CDR2 FYNNEI. V shed 5 bases, J shed 0 bases, and the junction held 0 bases outside the gene matches. CDR3 length equals 13 residues. DNA for the CDR3: TGTGCCAGCAGTAGGGGGCTGAACACTGAAGCTTTCTTT. Translating it yields CASSRGLNTEAFF.

This clone came up many times. The chain links TRBV7-9 to TRBJ1-2; a weak D match, TRBD1 (5 bases). Germline V CDR1 and CDR2: SEHNR, FQNEAQ (reference sequence). With 6 bases removed from V and 5 bases from J, the gap between germline ends came to 22 bases. The CDR3 extends over 16 amino acids. The CDR3 reads CASSQFGSGVVYGYTF. CDR3 sequence (DNA): TGTGCCAGCAGTCAGTTCGGCTCGGGGGTAGTGTATGGCTACACCTTC.

V is TRBV5-1 and J is TRBJ2-3; 8 bases are shared with TRBD1. CDR1 is SGHRS, CDR2 YFSETQ, per germline. With 4 bases clipped from V and 4 bases from J, the junction kept 8 bases outside the gene matches. The CDR3 extends over 15 amino acids. CDR3 sequence reads: CASSSRDRISDTQYF. In DNA, the CDR3 is TGCGCCAGCAGCAGCAGGGACAGGATATCAGATACGCAGTATTTT.

The chain recombines TRBV27 with TRBJ2-4, with 14 bases fitting TRBD2. Germline CDR1 and CDR2: MNHEY and SMNVEV (reference sequence). The CDR3 spans 16 residues. Unmatched junction bases numbered 6, after V lost 5 bases and J lost 6 bases. The CDR3 DNA follows: TGTGCCAGCAGTCGGGCGGGGACTAGCGGGGGAAACATTCAGTACTTC. This sequence encodes CASSRAGTSGGNIQYF.

This rearrangement joins TRBV7-9 to TRBJ2-7, with D perhaps matching TRBD2 (5 bases). This CDR3 has 17 amino acids. CDR1 and CDR2 (germline): SEHNR, FQNEAQ (reference sequence). Trimming stripped 4 bases from V and 4 bases from J, with 23 bases between. The CDR3 here is CASSSQYGYGKSYEQYF. The CDR3, as DNA: TGTGCCAGCAGCTCACAATACGGCTACGGGAAATCTTACGAGCAGTACTTC.

The chain has TRBV7-7 and TRBJ2-1; weak D call: TRBD2 (5 bases). The length of the CDR3 is 14 residues. V was clipped by 2 bases and J by 7 bases, with 12 bases between them. Germline CDR1 SSHAT, CDR2 FNYEAQ (reference sequence). CDR3 bases: TGTGCCAGCAGCTTAAATCCGGGAAATAATGAGCAGTTCTTC. Translated, it gives CASSLNPGNNEQFF.

The rearrangement joins TRBV7-9 to TRBJ2-1, with TRBD2 matching 8 bases. V was clipped by 2 bases and J by 8 bases; unmatched bases: 17. The CDR3 contains 18 residues. From germline, CDR1 is SEHNR and CDR2 FQNEAQ (reference sequence). The CDR3 protein is CASSLPRATSGPLDEQFF. As DNA, the CDR3 is TGTGCCAGCAGCTTACCTCGAGCCACTAGCGGACCTCTGGATGAGCAGTTCTTC.

The V call is TRBV19, the J call TRBJ2-3, with a tentative D call TRBD2 (6 bases). The V gene's germline CDR1 is LNHDA and CDR2 SQIVND (reference sequence). The CDR3 has 16 amino acids. Trimming cost V 7 bases and J 4 bases, with 21 bases left between them. CDR3 in DNA: TGTGCCAGTAAAGTTCGATCACCTAGCGATGCAGATACGCAGTATTTT. Protein product: CASKVRSPSDADTQYF.

The chain is built from TRBV6-1 and TRBJ2-3; 7 bases fit TRBD2. Germline CDR1 MNHNS, CDR2 SASEGT. The V segment lost 2 bases and the J segment 2 bases; nucleotides outside the gene matches: 7. CDR3 size: 16 residues. In DNA, the CDR3 is TGTGCCAGCAGTGAATTGCGCGGGAGCGACACAGATACGCAGTATTTT. The encoded protein is CASSELRGSDTDTQYF.

The gene calls are TRBV7-3 and TRBJ1-2; D remains ambiguous. The V end lost 5 bases, the J end lost 2 bases, and 18 bases lay between the germline ends. This CDR3 comprises 16 residues. From germline, CDR1 is SGHTA and CDR2 FQGTGA. In nucleotides, the CDR3 is TGTGCCAGCAGCGCCGGAGGGAGGTCGGGGAACTATGGCTACACCTTC. Its protein is CASSAGGRSGNYGYTF. The entire variable domain, with the rest obtained from reference TRBV7-3 and TRBJ1-2, is as follows: GAGVSQTPSNKVTEKGKYVELRCDPISGHTALYWYRQSLGQGPEFLIYFQGTGAADDSGLPNDRFFAVRPEGSVSTLKIQRTERGDSAVYLCASSAGGRSGNYGYTFGSGTRLTVV.

The chain uses TRBV7-3 and TRBJ2-3; 11 bases match TRBD1. The ends lost 4 bases at V and 7 bases at J; junction bases unmatched: 10. The CDR3 consists of 16 residues. Germline loops: CDR1 SGHTA, CDR2 FQGTGA. CDR3: CASSSFGTGGSHTQYF. CDR3 bases: TGTGCCAGCAGCTCCTTTGGGACAGGGGGGTCACATACGCAGTATTTT.

Note on this clone: This sample includes further DNA sequences coding for the same CDR3. The chain recombines TRBV2 with TRBJ2-1; TRBD1 matches 10 bases. The J segment lost 0 bases and the V segment lost 10 bases, leaving 3 bases of the junction unmatched. Germline V CDR1 and CDR2: SNHLY, FYNNEI. CDR3 length equals 14 residues. DNA of the CDR3: TGTGCCACCCGGGACAGGGGCTCCTACAATGAGCAGTTCTTC. The encoded protein is CATRDRGSYNEQFF.

The chain combines TRBV6-5 with TRBJ1-1; tentative D call: TRBD1 (6 bases). This CDR3 is 12 amino acids long. The V gene lost 2 bases and the J gene lost 9 bases, with 10 bases spanning the gap. The germline CDR1 and CDR2 sequences are MNHEY and SVGAGI. CDR3 sequence (DNA): TGTGCCAGCAGTTACCCTACAGGGAAAGCTTTCTTT. This codes for CASSYPTGKAFF.

CDR3 in DNA: TGTGCCAGCAGTGAATTTGATAGCGGCTCCTACAATGAGCAGTTCTTC. Its protein is CASSEFDSGSYNEQFF. This rearrangement joins TRBV6-1 to TRBJ2-1; tentative D call: TRBD2 (6 bases). Trimming shortened V by 2 bases and J by 0 bases, and 11 bases separated the two germline ends. Germline lookup yields CDR1 MNHNS and CDR2 SASEGT. The CDR3 runs 16 residues.

J is TRBJ1-2 and V is TRBV28, with 9 bases identical to TRBD1. The V and J ends lost 6 bases and 4 bases, in that order; junction bases with no gene match: 9. The CDR3 has 15 residues. Germline CDR1 reads MDHEN; CDR2 reads SYDVKM. In DNA, the CDR3 is TGTGCCAGCAGCTTAACAGGGGGCGAGGCCTATGGCTACACCTTC. This translates into CASSLTGGEAYGYTF.

The chain is built from TRBV7-2 and TRBJ2-7; 13 bases match TRBD2. The CDR3 loop spans 16 amino acids. V shed 5 bases, J shed 3 bases, and the junction held 7 bases outside the gene matches. The germline gives CDR1 SGHTA, CDR2 FQGNSA. CDR3 bases: TGTGCCAGCAGCAAAACTGGGACTAGCGGGAACTACGAGCAGTACTTC. It translates to CASSKTGTSGNYEQYF. The full variable domain, in which reference TRBV7-2 and TRBJ2-7 provide the parts outside the CDR3, is GAGVSQSPSNKVTEKGKDVELRCDPISGHTALYWYRQSLGQGLEFLIYFQGNSAPDKSGLPSDRFSAERTGGSVSTLTIQRTQQEDSAVYLCASSKTGTSGNYEQYFGPGTRLTVT.

The gene calls are TRBV27 and TRBJ1-5, with D tentatively TRBD1 (6 bases). Germline assignment: CDR1 MNHEY and CDR2 SMNVEV (reference sequence). The V end was cut by 4 bases, the J end by 4 bases, with 14 bases between. CDR3 length: 15 amino acids. The CDR3 nucleotides read TGTGCCAGCAGTTCTCGTTTTAGGGGGAATCAGCCCCAGCATTTT. Its translation: CASSSRFRGNQPQHF.

The chain couples TRBV28 to TRBJ1-1; maybe TRBD1 (5 bases). Trimming removed 0 bases at V and 6 bases at J, with 14 bases between. Per germline, CDR1 MDHEN and CDR2 SYDVKM. The CDR3 contains 15 residues. The CDR3 coding sequence is TGTGCCAGCAGTTTATGGGTCCAGGGTTCCGCTGAAGCTTTCTTT. Translated: CASSLWVQGSAEAFF.

The chain has TRBV27 and TRBJ2-7; 10 bases fit TRBD2. The trim removed 3 bases at V and 7 bases at J, leaving 9 bases unmatched. The germline V gene has CDR1 MNHEY and CDR2 SMNVEV (reference sequence). The CDR3 runs to 15 residues. The CDR3 DNA sequence: TGTGCCAGCAGTTTTTCGAGCGGGAGGGCGGGGGAGCAGTACTTC. Translating gives CASSFSSGRAGEQYF.

The chain links TRBV10-2 to TRBJ1-3; D may be TRBD1 (5 bases). Germline assignment: CDR1 WSHSY and CDR2 SAAADI. V was shortened by 0 bases and J by 7 bases, with 10 bases between the two germline ends. The CDR3 is 14 amino acids. The CDR3 sequence: CASSESKGANTIYF. The CDR3 coding sequence is TGCGCCAGCAGTGAGTCAAAAGGGGCCAACACCATATATTTT.

This clone was counted once. The chain links TRBV7-2 to TRBJ2-7, with 14 bases identical to TRBD2. Trimming took 5 bases from V and 6 from J; bases not matched to a gene: 9. This CDR3 has 16 residues. The germline gives CDR1 SGHTA, CDR2 FQGNSA. The CDR3 bases are TGTGCCAGCAGCCCACCGACTAGCGGGAGGGCCGCCGAGCAGTACTTC. Its protein is CASSPPTSGRAAEQYF.

J is TRBJ2-5 and V is TRBV7-9; D is possibly TRBD2 (6 bases). The J call may be incorrect, as the DNA end agrees better with TRBJ2-7. CDR1 and CDR2 from the germline V gene are SEHNR and FQNEAQ (reference sequence). This CDR3 is 15 amino acids long. This chain's CDR3 is CASSPPGTLAYEQYF. Written as DNA, the CDR3 is TGTGCCAGCAGCCCCCCCGGGACTTTGGCCTACGAGCAGTACTTC.

The gene calls are TRBV10-3 and TRBJ2-7, with TRBD2 identical over 9 bases. The length of the CDR3 is 13 residues. V was clipped by 10 bases and J by 3 bases; unmatched bases: 7. The germline gives CDR1 ENHRY, CDR2 SYGVKD. CDR3 loop: CATNLAGHYEQYF. As DNA, the CDR3 is TGTGCCACAAACCTAGCGGGACACTACGAGCAGTACTTC.